These 18 T cell receptor beta chains share one sample of origin, sequenced in a study of graft-versus-host responses after intestinal transplantation. Antigens for these TCRs are unknown. Sequencing was performed with immunoSEQ multiplex PCR; in TCRdb, only in-frame clones are kept and a portion is missing. This table holds around 130,000 clones, roughly nine tenths found once. Here the sequenced sample was unstimulated CD4+ T cells sorted from spleen or lymph node cells, taken before intestinal transplant. These receptors all stem from a human donor who received an intestinal transplant.

This clone was picked up a small number of times. This rearrangement joins TRBV19 to TRBJ1-4; D unclear. Germline CDR1 LNHDA, CDR2 SQIVND (reference sequence). The CDR3 contains 14 residues. Trimming cost V 5 bases and J 4 bases, with 11 bases left between them. CDR3 sequence reads: CASSAGLLNEKLFF. Written as DNA, the CDR3 is TGTGCCAGTAGTGCCGGACTTCTTAATGAAAAACTGTTTTTT.

The CDR3: CASGRAGRSSYNEQFF. CDR3 in DNA: TGTGCCAGTGGGAGGGCGGGACGTAGCTCCTACAATGAGCAGTTCTTC. This rearrangement joins TRBV5-4 to TRBJ2-1, with 7 bases that match TRBD2. Germline V gene data show CDR1 as SGHNT and CDR2 as YYREEE (reference sequence). V lost 8 bases and J lost 0; bases outside the gene matches: 11. The CDR3 covers 16 residues.

The chain has TRBV2 and TRBJ1-4, with D unclear. The CDR3 has 15 amino acids. Germline CDR1 reads SNHLY; CDR2 reads FYNNEI. V was clipped by 7 bases and J by 0 bases, with 12 bases between them. Here the CDR3 reads CASTTRTATNEKLFF. The CDR3, as DNA: TGTGCCAGCACCACTAGGACGGCAACTAATGAAAAACTGTTTTTT.

This clone was seen a single time. The CDR3 loop is CASSRSPDRGRNQPQHF. CDR3 DNA: TGTGCCAGCAGCCGCAGCCCGGACAGGGGGCGCAATCAGCCCCAGCATTTT. V and J are TRBV5-8 and TRBJ1-5; 11 nucleotides line up with TRBD1. The CDR3 extends over 17 amino acids. With V trimmed by 4 bases and J by 2 bases, 8 bases remained unmatched. Germline values: CDR1 SGHTS, CDR2 YDEGEE.

The chain combines TRBV9 with TRBJ2-3; no definite D call. In germline, CDR1 is SGDLS, CDR2 YYNGEE. V lost 0 bases and J 5 bases, leaving 4 bases between the germline ends. CDR3 length: 12 amino acids. CDR3 nucleotides: TGTGCCAGCAGCGTAGTTGGAGATACGCAGTATTTT. As protein: CASSVVGDTQYF.

Points on this clone: This sample also contains other DNA sequences that code for the same CDR3. The J gene is TRBJ2-5, the V gene TRBV2; 11 nucleotides match TRBD2. J lost 1 base, V lost 6 bases, and 4 bases had no gene match. Germline lookup yields CDR1 SNHLY and CDR2 FYNNEI. The length of the CDR3 is 15 residues. As DNA, the CDR3 is TGTGCCAGCAGGGAGACTAGCGGGACCCAAGAGACCCAGTACTTC. It specifies CASRETSGTQETQYF.

The CDR3: CASNPARGAYNEQFF. The DNA for the CDR3 is TGTGCCAGCAACCCAGCGCGGGGGGCCTACAATGAGCAGTTCTTC. The rearrangement links TRBV27 to TRBJ2-1, with 8 positions matching TRBD2. Per germline, CDR1 MNHEY and CDR2 SMNVEV (reference sequence). With V trimmed by 7 bases and J by 2 bases, 7 bases remained unmatched. The CDR3 is 15 amino acids.

This clone was counted a single time. The chain combines TRBV29-1 with TRBJ2-7, with no clear D. Trimming removed 7 bases from V and 1 base from J, with 14 bases in between. The CDR3 is 13 amino acids. Per germline, CDR1 SQVTM and CDR2 ANQGSEA. The CDR3 DNA follows: TGCAGCGGCTGCGTGGGCAGTTCCTACGAGCAGTACTTC. Protein: CSGCVGSSYEQYF.

The chain is built from TRBV15 and TRBJ2-7; 15 nucleotides agree with TRBD2. Trimming cost V 5 bases and J 5 bases; bases outside gene matches: 19. Germline values: CDR1 LNHNV, CDR2 YYDKDF (reference sequence). The CDR3 covers 20 residues. For the CDR3, the DNA is TGTGCCACCAGCTCCACTTGGACTAGCGGGGGGGCTTTCCGGGGCCACGAGCAGTACTTC. This translates into CATSSTWTSGGAFRGHEQYF.

This chain connects TRBV18 to TRBJ2-5; D is unresolved. CDR3 length: 14 amino acids. Germline V CDR1 and CDR2: KGHSH, LQKENI. Trimming removed 6 bases at V and 5 bases at J, with 16 bases between. Here the CDR3 DNA reads TGTGCCAGCTCTTCTGAGCGCCGGGCGGAGACCCAGTACTTC. Amino acid sequence: CASSSERRAETQYF. The full variable domain, completed using reference TRBV18 and TRBJ2-5, is NAGVMQNPRHLVRRRGQEARLRCSPMKGHSHVYWYRQLPEEGLKFMVYLQKENIIDESGMPKERFSAEFPKEGPSILRIQQVVRGDSAAYFCASSSERRAETQYFGPGTRLLVL.

This clone appeared once. This chain uses TRBV2 with TRBJ2-2; 9 positions agree with TRBD1. Trimming removed 5 bases from V and 4 bases from J; junction bases left unmatched: 5. Per the germline V gene, CDR1 is SNHLY and CDR2 is FYNNEI. This CDR3 is built from 15 residues. The CDR3 reads CASSWGQGSTGELFF. The DNA for the CDR3 is TGTGCCAGCAGTTGGGGACAGGGAAGCACCGGGGAGCTGTTTTTT. Based on the CDR3 plus reference TRBV2 and TRBJ2-2, the full variable domain is EPEVTQTPSHQVTQMGQEVILRCVPISNHLYFYWYRQILGQKVEFLVSFYNNEISEKSEIFDDQFSVERPDGSNFTLKIRSTKLEDSAMYFCASSWGQGSTGELFFGEGSRLTVL.

This chain's CDR3 is CASSTDSYTF. The DNA of the CDR3 is TGTGCCAGCAGTACCGACAGCTACACCTTC. The rearrangement joins TRBV2 to TRBJ1-2; unclear D gene. The germline V gene encodes CDR1 SNHLY and CDR2 FYNNEI. CDR3 length equals 10 residues. The ends were cut back, 5 bases at V and 9 bases at J, with 7 bases in the middle.

This clone was detected only once. The CDR3 here is CASSLRGQGLYGYTF. CDR3 sequence (DNA): TGTGCCAGCAGCTTAAGGGGACAGGGACTCTATGGCTACACCTTC. The J gene is TRBJ1-2, the V gene TRBV7-8; 9 nucleotides align to TRBD1. J lost 4 bases, V lost 2 bases, and 5 bases had no gene match. Germline values: CDR1 SGHVS, CDR2 FQNEAQ. The CDR3 has 15 residues.

The chain uses TRBV7-3 and TRBJ2-5; D remains unclear. CDR1 is SGHTA, CDR2 FQGTGA, per germline. V dropped 1 base and J dropped 4 bases, with 7 bases sitting between them. CDR3 length: 13 amino acids. CDR3 sequence reads: CASSLNSVETQYF. Written as DNA, the CDR3 is TGTGCCAGCAGCTTAAATTCAGTAGAGACCCAGTACTTC.

The rearrangement links TRBV5-7 to TRBJ2-2; no clear D. TRBV5-7 is labeled an ORF, and its function is uncertain. The CDR3 runs to 16 residues. V lost 0 bases and J lost 0, with 9 bases in between. CDR3 residues: CASSLAPSSNTGELFF. DNA for the CDR3: TGTGCCAGCAGCTTGGCGCCCTCTTCGAACACCGGGGAGCTGTTTTTT.

J is TRBJ2-3 and V is TRBV27, with D possibly matching TRBD2 (6 bases). Trimming removed 6 bases at V and 0 bases at J, with 13 bases between. The CDR3 has 15 residues. CDR1 is MNHEY and CDR2 is SMNVEV in the germline V gene (reference sequence). CDR3 nucleotide sequence: TGTGCCAGCAGGGGTTGGGGGGTTAGCACAGATACGCAGTATTTT. Translating gives CASRGWGVSTDTQYF.

The chain is built from TRBV19 and TRBJ2-2; 7 nucleotides line up with TRBD2. CDR3 length: 16 amino acids. V lost 0 bases and J lost 2; bases outside the gene matches: 3. Looked up from germline, CDR1 is LNHDA and CDR2 is SQIVND (reference sequence). The CDR3 nucleotides read TGTGCCAGTAGTATAGAGGGAGGGGTTAACACCGGGGAGCTGTTTTTT. Translating it yields CASSIEGGVNTGELFF.

J is TRBJ2-7 and V is TRBV11-2; possibly TRBD1 or TRBD2 for D (6 bases each). This CDR3 is 14 amino acids long. Germline values: CDR1 SGHAT, CDR2 FQNNGV. Trimming removed 6 bases from V and 4 bases from J, with 16 bases in between. CDR3 nucleotides: TGTGCCAGCAGGCCGGGGGCCCCTCGGTACGAGCAGTACTTC. Amino acids: CASRPGAPRYEQYF. Based on the CDR3 plus reference TRBV11-2 and TRBJ2-7, the full variable domain is EAGVAQSPRYKIIEKRQSVAFWCNPISGHATLYWYQQILGQGPKLLIQFQNNGVVDDSQLPKDRFSAERLKGVDSTLKIQPAKLEDSAVYLCASRPGAPRYEQYFGPGTRLTVT.